This note documents a single T cell receptor (beta chain) sequence. Its antigen is not known. Sequenced by immunoSEQ multiplex PCR; TCRdb stores in-frame clones only, minus some. The sample records under 95,000 clones, 75% to 90% being singletons. The source of the sample is a study of identifying expanded T cells in peripheral blood. The germline CDR1 and CDR2 sequences are MGHRA and YSYEKL. This CDR3 is 17 amino acids long. Germline trimming cut 2 bases from V and 5 bases from J; bases unmatched to any gene: 10. Collection occurred without any documented infections or immune events in donors. Study-level results: Over approximately two and four weeks, about 15 and 19 clones changed, versus around 1.1 between replicates. Variance in clone template counts between two-week samples significantly increased with total template count across all healthy donors.

The source is a person aged 18 to 70 in good health. What was sequenced was blood. The V gene is TRBV4-1, the J gene TRBJ1-4; 8 nucleotides align to TRBD1. CDR3 protein: CASSQFPLGQANEKLFF. As DNA, the CDR3 is TGCGCCAGCAGCCAATTCCCGCTGGGACAGGCGAATGAAAAACTGTTTTTT.